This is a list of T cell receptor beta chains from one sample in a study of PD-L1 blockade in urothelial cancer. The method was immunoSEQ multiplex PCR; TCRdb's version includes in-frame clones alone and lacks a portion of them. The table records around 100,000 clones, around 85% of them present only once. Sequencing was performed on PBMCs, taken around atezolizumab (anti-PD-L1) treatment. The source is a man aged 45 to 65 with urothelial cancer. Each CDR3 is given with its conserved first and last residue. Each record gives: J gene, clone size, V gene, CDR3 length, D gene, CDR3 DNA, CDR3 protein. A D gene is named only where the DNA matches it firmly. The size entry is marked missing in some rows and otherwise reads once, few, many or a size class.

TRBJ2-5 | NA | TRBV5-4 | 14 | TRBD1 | TGTGCCAGCAGTCCCGACAGGGTCCCGGGGACCCAGTACTTC | CASSPDRVPGTQYF
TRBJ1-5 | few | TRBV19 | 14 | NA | TGTGCCACCAATCAGGGGTATAGCAATCAGCCCCAGCATTTT | CATNQGYSNQPQHF
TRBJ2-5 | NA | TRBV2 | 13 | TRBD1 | TGTGCCAGCCCCGGACAGGGGTCAGAGACCCAGTACTTC | CASPGQGSETQYF
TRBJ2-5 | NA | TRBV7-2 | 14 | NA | TGTGCCAGCAGCATCTACGGGGGAGGAGAGACCCAGTACTTC | CASSIYGGGETQYF
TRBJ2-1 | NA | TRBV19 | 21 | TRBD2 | TGTGCCAGTAGTTCCCTCCTCGGGGTAGCGGGAAGGTCCCTCGTCTACAATGAGCAGTTCTTC | CASSSLLGVAGRSLVYNEQFF
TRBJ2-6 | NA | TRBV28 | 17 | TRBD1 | TGTGCCAGCAGTCTCGGACAGGCGATCTCTGGGGCCAACGTCCTGACTTTC | CASSLGQAISGANVLTF
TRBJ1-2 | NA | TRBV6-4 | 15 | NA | TGTGCCAGCACCCCCGGGCAGGGCGGTAACTATGGCTACACCTTC | CASTPGQGGNYGYTF
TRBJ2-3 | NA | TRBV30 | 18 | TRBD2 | TGTGCCTGGAGTGTAGGTTGGACTAGCGGAGGGGGGACAGATACGCAGTATTTT | CAWSVGWTSGGGTDTQYF
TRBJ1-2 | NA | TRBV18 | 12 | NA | TGTGCCAGCTCACCGATTCAGGGAGGCTACACCTTC | CASSPIQGGYTF
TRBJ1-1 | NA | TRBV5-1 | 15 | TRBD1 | TGCGCCAGCAGCGCCCCGTCAGGGGGTGGCACTGAAGCTTTCTTT | CASSAPSGGGTEAFF
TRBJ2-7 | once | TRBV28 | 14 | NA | TGTGCCAGCCGGATGGCGGCTAGCTCCTACGAGCAGTACTTC | CASRMAASSYEQYF
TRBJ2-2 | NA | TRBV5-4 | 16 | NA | TGTGCCAGCAGCTGGGGAGCGGGCGCACATACCGGGGAGCTGTTTTTT | CASSWGAGAHTGELFF
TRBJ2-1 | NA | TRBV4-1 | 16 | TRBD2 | TGCGCCAGCAGCCAAGTGGGCGGGAGCTCCTACAATGAGCAGTTCTTC | CASSQVGGSSYNEQFF
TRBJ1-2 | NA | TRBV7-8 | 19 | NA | TGTGCCAGCAGCCCAACTTATGACAGGTTCCGTCCTTTGGTTTATGGCTACACCTTC | CASSPTYDRFRPLVYGYTF
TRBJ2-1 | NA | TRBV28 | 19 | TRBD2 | TGTGCCAGCAGCTCCCTCCGATCCTTGGCGGGAGCCAGTTCTTATGAGCAGTTCTTC | CASSSLRSLAGASSYEQFF
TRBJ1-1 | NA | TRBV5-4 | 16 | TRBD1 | TGTGCCAGCAGCGGGGGACAGGGGGCCGGTGGGACTGAAGCTTTCTTT | CASSGGQGAGGTEAFF
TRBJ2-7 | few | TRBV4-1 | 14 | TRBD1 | TGCGCCAGCAGCCCAGGACAGGGGAGGTACGAGCAGTACTTC | CASSPGQGRYEQYF
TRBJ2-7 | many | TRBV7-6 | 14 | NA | TGTGCCAGCAGTTTAGCGTACAGCTCCTACGAGCAGTACTTC | CASSLAYSSYEQYF
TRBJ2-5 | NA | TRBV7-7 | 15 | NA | TGTGCTAGCAGCTTGGGCAGGGGCATACAAGAGACCCAGTACTTC | CASSLGRGIQETQYF
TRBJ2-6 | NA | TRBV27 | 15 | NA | TGTGCCAGCAGTGCTAGGTTCTCTGGGGCCAACGTCCTGACTTTC | CASSARFSGANVLTF